These T cell receptor beta chains were read from a single sample in a study of T cells in localized non-small cell lung cancer. Clones were sequenced by immunoSEQ multiplex PCR, and TCRdb holds only the in-frame ones, with some missing. The table records roughly 30,000 clones, roughly 91% of them present only once. The specimen was peripheral blood, collected before any cancer treatment. Receptor source: a female donor at least 60 years old with stage I lung adenocarcinoma. The CDR3 runs from the conserved cysteine through the conserved F or W. The D gene is left open where the match is weak. A clone size is listed for some rows: how often the clone was seen (once, few, many), or a class if it is expanded.

clone size: -; V gene: TRBV7-2; J gene: TRBJ1-3; D gene: -; CDR3 DNA: TGTGCCAGCAGCCGACAGGTTGGCGACACCATATATTTT; CDR3 protein: CASSRQVGDTIYF
clone size: -; V gene: TRBV2; J gene: TRBJ2-7; D gene: -; CDR3 DNA: TGTGCCAGCAATCGGGGGTCCTACGAGCAGTACTTC; CDR3 protein: CASNRGSYEQYF
clone size: -; V gene: TRBV7-3; J gene: TRBJ2-1; D gene: TRBD2; CDR3 DNA: TGTGCCAGCAGCATTAGCGGGGGGACCTACAATGAGCAGTTCTTC; CDR3 protein: CASSISGGTYNEQFF
clone size: -; V gene: TRBV18; J gene: TRBJ1-5; D gene: -; CDR3 DNA: TGTGCCAGCTCACCAAATAGAATCCAGCCCCAGCATTTT; CDR3 protein: CASSPNRIQPQHF
clone size: -; V gene: TRBV7-9; J gene: TRBJ2-5; D gene: -; CDR3 DNA: TGTGCCAGCAGCTTAGCTTGGCGGCGAAGGCCCGAGACCCAGTACTTC; CDR3 protein: CASSLAWRRRPETQYF
clone size: -; V gene: TRBV28; J gene: TRBJ1-5; D gene: -; CDR3 DNA: TGTGCCAGCGCGGGGGGCGGGCCTGCCTATCAGCCCCAGCATTTT; CDR3 protein: CASAGGGPAYQPQHF
clone size: -; V gene: TRBV10-3; J gene: TRBJ1-5; D gene: -; CDR3 DNA: TGTGCCACACAGGATAGCAATCAGCCCCAGCATTTT; CDR3 protein: CATQDSNQPQHF
clone size: -; V gene: TRBV10-3; J gene: TRBJ2-1; D gene: -; CDR3 DNA: TGTGCCATCAGTGAGCGGGGGGCGCGGGTTAGTGAGCAGTTCTTC; CDR3 protein: CAISERGARVSEQFF
clone size: medium-sized; V gene: TRBV2; J gene: TRBJ1-5; D gene: -; CDR3 DNA: TGTGCCAGCAGTAAATGGAGCAATCAGCCCCAGCATTTT; CDR3 protein: CASSKWSNQPQHF
clone size: -; V gene: TRBV5-1; J gene: TRBJ2-7; D gene: -; CDR3 DNA: TGCGCCAGCAGCGCACGGACTGATACCTACGAGCAGTACTTC; CDR3 protein: CASSARTDTYEQYF
clone size: -; V gene: TRBV28; J gene: TRBJ1-1; D gene: TRBD1; CDR3 DNA: TGTGCCAGCAGTCCCCGGGACAGGGGGCGCGGGAACACTGAAGCTTTCTTT; CDR3 protein: CASSPRDRGRGNTEAFF
clone size: -; V gene: TRBV7-2; J gene: TRBJ2-7; D gene: -; CDR3 DNA: TGTGCCAGCAGCCGACTCAGGACTGGCTCCTACGAGCAGTACTTC; CDR3 protein: CASSRLRTGSYEQYF
clone size: few; V gene: TRBV7-2; J gene: TRBJ1-5; D gene: -; CDR3 DNA: TGTGCCAGCAGCTTAAACCCTAGCAATCAGCCCCAGCATTTT; CDR3 protein: CASSLNPSNQPQHF
clone size: -; V gene: TRBV7-9; J gene: TRBJ2-3; D gene: TRBD2; CDR3 DNA: TGTGCCAGCAGCCCCGGGACTAGCGGGAGACCACGGGGGGATACGCAGTATTTT; CDR3 protein: CASSPGTSGRPRGDTQYF
clone size: -; V gene: TRBV9; J gene: TRBJ2-7; D gene: TRBD1; CDR3 DNA: TGTGCCAGCAGCGTGTCTTTAGGGACAGGGTACCACGAGCAGTACTTC; CDR3 protein: CASSVSLGTGYHEQYF
clone size: -; V gene: TRBV18; J gene: TRBJ1-5; D gene: -; CDR3 DNA: TGTGCCAGCTCCCCCGTGCAGGCGACGGGCGATCAGCCCCAGCATTTT; CDR3 protein: CASSPVQATGDQPQHF
clone size: -; V gene: TRBV6-5; J gene: TRBJ2-5; D gene: -; CDR3 DNA: TGTGCCAGCAGTTATAGGGTTCAAGAGACCCAGTACTTC; CDR3 protein: CASSYRVQETQYF
clone size: -; V gene: TRBV5-8; J gene: TRBJ2-1; D gene: TRBD1; CDR3 DNA: TGTGCCAGCAGCTTTTCGTACAGGGACAGGGCTTCCAATGAGCAGTTCTTC; CDR3 protein: CASSFSYRDRASNEQFF
clone size: -; V gene: TRBV6-1; J gene: TRBJ2-1; D gene: -; CDR3 DNA: TGTGCCAGCAGTGAAGTCAGGGATTATATCTACAATGAGCAGTTCTTC; CDR3 protein: CASSEVRDYIYNEQFF
clone size: -; V gene: TRBV27; J gene: TRBJ1-1; D gene: -; CDR3 DNA: TGTGCCAGCAGTGAAAGGGCCATAAAGGGACATTTGAACACTGAAGCTTTCTTT; CDR3 protein: CASSERAIKGHLNTEAFF
clone size: -; V gene: TRBV25-1; J gene: TRBJ2-1; D gene: -; CDR3 DNA: TGTGCCAGCAGTGAAGAGGGCCCCAGCAGCTCCTACAATGAGCAGTTCTTC; CDR3 protein: CASSEEGPSSSYNEQFF
clone size: -; V gene: TRBV11-2; J gene: TRBJ2-5; D gene: -; CDR3 DNA: TGTGCCAGCAGCTTAGTTTTAAGCGTCCAAGAGACCCAGTACTTC; CDR3 protein: CASSLVLSVQETQYF
clone size: -; V gene: TRBV28; J gene: TRBJ2-1; D gene: -; CDR3 DNA: TGTGCCAGCAGTATAAACAATGAGCAGTTCTTC; CDR3 protein: CASSINNEQFF
clone size: -; V gene: TRBV6-5; J gene: TRBJ1-1; D gene: -; CDR3 DNA: TGTGCCAGCAGTTACTCATCCCCCCGGAGCCAAGCTTTCTTT; CDR3 protein: CASSYSSPRSQAFF
clone size: -; V gene: TRBV27; J gene: TRBJ2-1; D gene: -; CDR3 DNA: TGTGCCAGCAGTTCCCTAGGGGGAGGGCCCTACAATGAGCAGTTCTTC; CDR3 protein: CASSSLGGGPYNEQFF
clone size: -; V gene: TRBV5-4; J gene: TRBJ2-2; D gene: TRBD1; CDR3 DNA: TGTGCCAGCAGCACCCGACAGGGGTCGGACACCGGGGAGCTGTTTTTT; CDR3 protein: CASSTRQGSDTGELFF
clone size: -; V gene: TRBV18; J gene: TRBJ1-1; D gene: -; CDR3 DNA: TGTGCCAGCTCACCACCGGGGCGGCCTGAAGCTTTCTTT; CDR3 protein: CASSPPGRPEAFF
clone size: -; V gene: TRBV6-5; J gene: TRBJ1-5; D gene: TRBD1; CDR3 DNA: TGTGCCAGCACCGGACAGGGGCCGAGGCTTCAGCCCCAGCATTTT; CDR3 protein: CASTGQGPRLQPQHF
clone size: once; V gene: TRBV27; J gene: TRBJ2-1; D gene: -; CDR3 DNA: TGTGCCAGCAGTTTGGGACTTCTCTCCTACAATGAGCAGTTCTTC; CDR3 protein: CASSLGLLSYNEQFF
clone size: -; V gene: TRBV11-2; J gene: TRBJ2-2; D gene: -; CDR3 DNA: TGTGCCAGCAGCTTTATGGGACCGGGAACGGCCGGGGAGCTGTTTTTT; CDR3 protein: CASSFMGPGTAGELFF
clone size: -; V gene: TRBV21-1; J gene: TRBJ2-7; D gene: -; CDR3 DNA: TGTGCCAGCAGCATTTTGAGGACAGGGAGCCACGAGCAGTACTTC; CDR3 protein: CASSILRTGSHEQYF
clone size: -; V gene: TRBV28; J gene: TRBJ2-7; D gene: TRBD1; CDR3 DNA: TGTGCCAGCACCGGTAACAGGGGATTTAGCTCCTACGAGCAGTACTTC; CDR3 protein: CASTGNRGFSSYEQYF
clone size: -; V gene: TRBV5-1; J gene: TRBJ2-5; D gene: -; CDR3 DNA: TGCGCCAGCAGCAGGGACTTCCAAGAGACCCAGTACTTC; CDR3 protein: CASSRDFQETQYF
clone size: -; V gene: TRBV9; J gene: TRBJ2-5; D gene: TRBD2; CDR3 DNA: TGTGCCAGCAGCCCTCTGGGACTAGCGGGGGTAGGGGAGACCCAGTACTTC; CDR3 protein: CASSPLGLAGVGETQYF
clone size: -; V gene: TRBV7-9; J gene: TRBJ2-7; D gene: TRBD2; CDR3 DNA: TGTGCCAGCAGCTTAGGTCGGGGAGGGCCCTACGAGCAGTACTTC; CDR3 protein: CASSLGRGGPYEQYF
clone size: -; V gene: TRBV13; J gene: TRBJ2-5; D gene: -; CDR3 DNA: TGTGCCAGCAGCTTATCAGGGCCCAAGGTAGAGACCCAGTACTTC; CDR3 protein: CASSLSGPKVETQYF
clone size: -; V gene: TRBV19; J gene: TRBJ1-5; D gene: TRBD1; CDR3 DNA: TGTGCCAGTAGTAGGTCGGGACAGCGTTCTGATAGCAATCAGCCCCAGCATTTT; CDR3 protein: CASSRSGQRSDSNQPQHF
clone size: -; V gene: TRBV6-9; J gene: TRBJ2-7; D gene: -; CDR3 DNA: TGTGCCAGCAGTTCGGACAGCTACGAGCAGTACTTC; CDR3 protein: CASSSDSYEQYF
clone size: -; V gene: TRBV5-1; J gene: TRBJ1-3; D gene: TRBD1; CDR3 DNA: TGCGCCAGCAGCCCCGGGACAGTCGGAAACACCATATATTTT; CDR3 protein: CASSPGTVGNTIYF
clone size: -; V gene: TRBV5-1; J gene: TRBJ2-2; D gene: TRBD2; CDR3 DNA: TGCGCCAGCAGCCCCGCGGGGACTAGCGGGATAGGGGAGCTGTTTTTT; CDR3 protein: CASSPAGTSGIGELFF
clone size: -; V gene: TRBV11-2; J gene: TRBJ1-2; D gene: TRBD1; CDR3 DNA: TGTGCCAGCAGCGAAGGGGGCCATGGCTACACCTTC; CDR3 protein: CASSEGGHGYTF
clone size: -; V gene: TRBV5-1; J gene: TRBJ2-5; D gene: -; CDR3 DNA: TGCGCCAGCAGCTTGGGTTCCGGGGATGAGGGAGAGACCCAGTACTTC; CDR3 protein: CASSLGSGDEGETQYF
clone size: -; V gene: TRBV7-2; J gene: TRBJ2-1; D gene: -; CDR3 DNA: TGTGCCAGCAGCCCCAGGGGCGGAGGCCCCTACAATGAGCAGTTCTTC; CDR3 protein: CASSPRGGGPYNEQFF
clone size: -; V gene: TRBV11-2; J gene: TRBJ2-3; D gene: -; CDR3 DNA: TGTGCCAGCAGCCCCAGGGATACGCAGTATTTT; CDR3 protein: CASSPRDTQYF
clone size: -; V gene: TRBV5-1; J gene: TRBJ2-1; D gene: TRBD2; CDR3 DNA: TGCGCCAGCAGCTTGTCCCGGACTAGGTTCTCCTACAATGAGCAGTTCTTC; CDR3 protein: CASSLSRTRFSYNEQFF
clone size: -; V gene: TRBV10-3; J gene: TRBJ2-3; D gene: TRBD1; CDR3 DNA: TGTGCCATCAGTCCCGGGACAGGAAAGGAAGGCACAGATACGCAGTATTTT; CDR3 protein: CAISPGTGKEGTDTQYF
clone size: -; V gene: TRBV19; J gene: TRBJ2-3; D gene: TRBD1; CDR3 DNA: TGTGCCAGTACCGCGGGACAGGGCCGGATAGATACGCAGTATTTT; CDR3 protein: CASTAGQGRIDTQYF
clone size: few; V gene: TRBV30; J gene: TRBJ2-2; D gene: TRBD2; CDR3 DNA: TGTGCCTGGGAGACTTGGACTAGCGGCACCGGGGAGCTGTTTTTT; CDR3 protein: CAWETWTSGTGELFF
clone size: -; V gene: TRBV9; J gene: TRBJ2-1; D gene: -; CDR3 DNA: TGTGCCAGCAGCGTAGAGGGCAGGGGTTATTTTAATGAGCAGTTCTTC; CDR3 protein: CASSVEGRGYFNEQFF
clone size: -; V gene: TRBV5-1; J gene: TRBJ2-5; D gene: TRBD1; CDR3 DNA: TGCGCCAGCCAGACAGGGGGCGCGGAGACCCAGTACTTC; CDR3 protein: CASQTGGAETQYF
clone size: -; V gene: TRBV7-9; J gene: TRBJ1-1; D gene: -; CDR3 DNA: TGTGCCAGCAGCTTGAATCAGGGTAACACTGAAGCTTTCTTT; CDR3 protein: CASSLNQGNTEAFF
clone size: -; V gene: TRBV7-2; J gene: TRBJ1-1; D gene: -; CDR3 DNA: TGTGCCAGCAGCGAGGGTCCGAACACTGAAGCTTTCTTT; CDR3 protein: CASSEGPNTEAFF
clone size: -; V gene: TRBV7-8; J gene: TRBJ1-1; D gene: -; CDR3 DNA: TGTGCCAGCACCGCTGTCCGCGGCGCTGAAGCTTTCTTT; CDR3 protein: CASTAVRGAEAFF